Following are 26 T cell receptor beta chains from one sample sequenced in a study of blood T cell repertoires in COVID-19. Profiling relied on immunoSEQ multiplex PCR, and the TCRdb table lists in-frame clones only, not all of them. In the table there are 70,000 to 95,000 clones, 89% of which are singletons. The sequenced material came from peripheral blood. The receptors come from a man aged 50-59 years with COVID-19, enrolled during active disease.

This clone was picked up a small number of times. The chain combines TRBV9 with TRBJ2-3, with D possibly TRBD1 on 5 matching bases. Germline V gene sequence: CDR1 SGDLS, CDR2 YYNGEE. Trimming cost V 4 bases and J 5 bases, with 14 bases left between them. There are 14 residues in the CDR3. This CDR3 reads CASSKAKGQDTQYF. The CDR3, as DNA: TGTGCCAGCAGCAAAGCGAAGGGGCAAGATACGCAGTATTTT.

The chain employs TRBV5-1 and TRBJ1-5, with D possibly TRBD1 on 5 matching bases. From germline, CDR1 is SGHRS and CDR2 YFSETQ. The length of the CDR3 is 15 residues. Trimming took 4 bases from V and 2 from J, leaving 13 bases between them. CDR3 sequence: CASSPDGGGNQPQHF. The CDR3 nucleotides read TGCGCCAGCAGCCCCGATGGGGGGGGCAATCAGCCCCAGCATTTT.

This sequence joins TRBV7-2 and TRBJ1-1, with 9 bases lining up with TRBD1. The CDR3 covers 15 residues. V trimming: 0 bases; J trimming: 5 bases; junction bases outside the gene matches: 4. From germline, CDR1 is SGHTA and CDR2 FQGNSA. The CDR3 DNA reads TGTGCCAGCAGCTTAGCCCTGACAGGGGGGACTGAAGCTTTCTTT. Protein sequence: CASSLALTGGTEAFF. Filled out from reference TRBV7-2 and TRBJ1-1, the complete variable domain reads GAGVSQSPSNKVTEKGKDVELRCDPISGHTALYWYRQSLGQGLEFLIYFQGNSAPDKSGLPSDRFSAERTGGSVSTLTIQRTQQEDSAVYLCASSLALTGGTEAFFGQGTRLTVV.

The CDR3 DNA follows: TGTGCCAGCAGCCGGGGACAGGGATGGGTCGGGGAGCTGTTTTTT. The encoded protein is CASSRGQGWVGELFF. The chain joins TRBV3-1 (or the pseudogene TRBV3-2) to TRBJ2-2; TRBD1 matches 9 bases. This CDR3 has 15 amino acids. The germline V gene has CDR1 LGHDT and CDR2 YNNKEL (reference sequence). V shed 4 bases, J shed 7 bases, and the junction held 7 bases outside the gene matches.

V usage is TRBV2 and J usage is TRBJ2-7; maybe TRBD2 (6 bases). V lost 4 bases, J lost 2 bases, and 15 bases lay in between. Germline-derived CDR1 and CDR2 are SNHLY and FYNNEI. The CDR3 covers 15 residues. The CDR3 DNA is TGTGCCAGCAGTGGGGCCGGGACTTCGCCCTACGAGCAGTACTTC. Protein sequence: CASSGAGTSPYEQYF.

The chain links TRBV5-1 to TRBJ2-7; D not certain. V gave up 4 bases and J gave up 2 bases, with 7 bases separating them. Germline V lookup: CDR1 SGHRS, CDR2 YFSETQ. The CDR3 covers 12 residues. CDR3 in DNA: TGCGCCAGCAGCCCGCCGGCCTACGAGCAGTACTTC. It is translated as CASSPPAYEQYF.

The CDR3 loop is CASSPRQGTGETQYF. The CDR3, as DNA: TGTGCCAGCAGCCCCAGACAGGGGACGGGCGAGACCCAGTACTTC. The V gene is TRBV11-3, the J gene TRBJ2-5, with 8 bases identical to TRBD1. Trimming at V came to 5 bases and at J to 5 bases, leaving 10 bases not matched to a gene. CDR1 SGHNT and CDR2 YENEEA come from the germline V gene. The CDR3 is made up of 15 amino acids.

This chain links TRBV7-2 with TRBJ1-2; D possibly corresponds to TRBD1 (6 bases). V shed 5 bases and J shed 7 bases, with 17 bases lying between them. Germline V lookup: CDR1 SGHTA, CDR2 FQGNSA. The CDR3 covers 14 residues. The CDR3 DNA reads as TGTGCCAGCAGCACCCGGACAGAATGGCTTGGCTACACCTTC. This codes for CASSTRTEWLGYTF.

In nucleotides, the CDR3 is TGTGCCACCAGCAGAGATATGAAGCGGGGGGGACCCACAGATACGCAGTATTTT. Its translation: CATSRDMKRGGPTDTQYF. The genes are TRBV15 and TRBJ2-3; 10 bases match TRBD2. CDR1 is LNHNV and CDR2 is YYDKDF in the germline V gene (reference sequence). V dropped 0 bases and J dropped 2; count of bases not matched to a gene: 8. This CDR3 is 18 amino acids long.

The gene calls are TRBV2 and TRBJ1-6; 7 bases map to TRBD1. The CDR3 covers 13 residues. The V and J ends lost 5 bases and 8 bases, in that order; junction bases with no gene match: 3. Germline CDR1 reads SNHLY; CDR2 reads FYNNEI. The CDR3 region has the DNA TGTGCCAGCAGTCTCACAGGGGATTCACCCCTCCACTTT. This translates into CASSLTGDSPLHF.

The V gene is TRBV4-3, the J gene TRBJ2-3; TRBD2 matches at 9 bases. V lost 0 bases to trimming and J lost 4 bases; unmatched junction nucleotides: 2. Germline V lookup: CDR1 LGHNA, CDR2 YSLEER. The CDR3 spans 15 residues. The CDR3 spells CASSQERGGPDTQYF. The CDR3 DNA follows: TGCGCCAGCAGCCAAGAGCGGGGGGGCCCAGATACGCAGTATTTT.

V is TRBV29-1 and J is TRBJ2-7, with TRBD1 matching 7 bases. After removal of 4 bases from V and 6 bases from J, the junction contained 3 bases not matched to a gene. Germline CDR1 is SQVTM and CDR2 is ANQGSEA. The CDR3 sequence is 11 residues long. The CDR3 loop reads CSVGQGAEQYF. The CDR3, as DNA: TGCAGCGTTGGACAGGGCGCCGAGCAGTACTTC.

This clone was counted only a few times. The chain uses TRBV5-5 and TRBJ1-2, with D tentatively TRBD1 (5 bases). V lost 4 bases and J 5 bases, leaving 15 bases between the germline ends. CDR3 length equals 14 residues. The germline V gene has CDR1 SGHKS and CDR2 YYEKEE (reference sequence). The CDR3 here is CASSREAGHYGYTF. The CDR3 coding sequence is TGTGCCAGCAGCAGGGAGGCAGGGCATTATGGCTACACCTTC.

V gene TRBV13 combines with J gene TRBJ2-1; 14 bases are a match to TRBD2. CDR1 is PRHDT, CDR2 FYEKMQ, per germline (reference sequence). J lost 7 bases, V lost 5 bases, and 7 bases had no gene match. This CDR3 contains 16 residues. CDR3 loop: CASSLTSGGAGNEQFF. CDR3 in DNA: TGTGCCAGCAGCCTGACTAGCGGGGGGGCCGGGAATGAGCAGTTCTTC.

The rearrangement joins TRBV7-2 to TRBJ2-6, with D unclear. With 1 base removed from V and 0 bases from J, the gap between germline ends came to 4 bases. This CDR3 has 15 residues. Germline V gives CDR1 SGHTA, CDR2 FQGNSA. The CDR3 DNA is TGTGCCAGCAGCTTAGGAGTCTCTGGGGCCAACGTCCTGACTTTC. Protein: CASSLGVSGANVLTF. Full variable domain (remainder filled in from reference TRBV7-2 and TRBJ2-6): GAGVSQSPSNKVTEKGKDVELRCDPISGHTALYWYRQSLGQGLEFLIYFQGNSAPDKSGLPSDRFSAERTGGSVSTLTIQRTQQEDSAVYLCASSLGVSGANVLTFGAGSRLTVL.

This rearrangement joins TRBV4-2 to TRBJ2-7; TRBD1 agrees at 9 bases. Germline CDR1 and CDR2: LGHNA and YNFKEQ. This CDR3 is built from 15 residues. The J segment lost 3 bases and the V segment lost 2 bases, leaving 5 bases of the junction unmatched. The CDR3 region is CASSQQGDRVYEQYF. The CDR3 DNA sequence: TGTGCCAGCAGCCAACAGGGGGACAGGGTCTACGAGCAGTACTTC.

Only a few counts were recorded for this clone. The rearrangement joins TRBV5-1 to TRBJ2-3, with 12 bases aligning to TRBD2. V lost 4 bases, J lost 3 bases, and 9 bases stayed unmatched. Germline V gene lookup returns CDR1 SGHRS and CDR2 YFSETQ. The CDR3 spans 17 residues. The CDR3 region has the DNA TGCGCCAGCAGCCGGTTGGCTAGCGGGGGGGCGACAGATACGCAGTATTTT. Its translation is CASSRLASGGATDTQYF.

The V call is TRBV7-2, the J call TRBJ1-6; D is undetermined. The germline V and J ends were trimmed by 0 bases and 0 bases, with 9 bases remaining between them. The CDR3 is made up of 17 amino acids. Germline values: CDR1 SGHTA, CDR2 FQGNSA. CDR3 bases: TGTGCCAGCAGCTTAGCGGGGAGGAGCTCCTATAATTCACCCCTCCACTTT. This encodes CASSLAGRSSYNSPLHF. The entire variable domain, with the rest obtained from reference TRBV7-2 and TRBJ1-6, is as follows: GAGVSQSPSNKVTEKGKDVELRCDPISGHTALYWYRQSLGQGLEFLIYFQGNSAPDKSGLPSDRFSAERTGGSVSTLTIQRTQQEDSAVYLCASSLAGRSSYNSPLHFGNGTRLTVT.

The J gene is TRBJ2-1, the V gene TRBV5-1, with 9 bases lining up with TRBD2. The CDR3 spans 17 residues. V dropped 4 bases and J dropped 0; count of bases not matched to a gene: 8. Germline assignment: CDR1 SGHRS and CDR2 YFSETQ. Here the CDR3 reads CASSRGLAKSSYNEQFF. The CDR3 DNA sequence: TGCGCCAGCAGCCGGGGACTAGCCAAGAGCTCCTACAATGAGCAGTTCTTC.

The gene calls are TRBV7-8 and TRBJ1-2; D ambiguous. Germline CDR1 is SGHVS and CDR2 is FQNEAQ. This CDR3 has 13 residues. V lost 1 base, J lost 3 bases, and 6 bases lay in between. The DNA of the CDR3 is TGTGCCAGCAGCTTAGGGCTGGACTATGGCTACACCTTC. It yields the protein CASSLGLDYGYTF.

The rearrangement joins TRBV4-1 to TRBJ1-1; 7 nucleotides agree with TRBD1. Germline CDR1 and CDR2: MGHRA and YSYEKL. The CDR3 has 18 residues. Unmatched junction bases numbered 13, after V lost 3 bases and J lost 0 bases. The CDR3 here is CASSHRRDSHNLNTEAFF. CDR3 DNA: TGCGCCAGCAGCCATCGCCGGGACAGCCATAATCTGAACACTGAAGCTTTCTTT.

The CDR3: CASSQDQATTDTQYF. CDR3 nucleotide sequence: TGCGCCAGCAGCCAAGATCAGGCGACGACAGATACGCAGTATTTT. The rearrangement links TRBV4-1 to TRBJ2-3; D is ambiguous. The CDR3 runs to 15 residues. Trimming left V 0 bases short and J 3 bases short, with 10 bases between. Germline CDR1 and CDR2: MGHRA and YSYEKL.

The chain combines TRBV6-6 with TRBJ2-1, with 9 bases aligning to TRBD2. The CDR3 loop spans 16 amino acids. V lost 6 bases and J lost 8; bases outside the gene matches: 14. Germline CDR1 reads MNHNY; CDR2 reads SVGAGI (reference sequence). CDR3 amino acids: CASRSYLRGGNYEQFF. In nucleotides, the CDR3 is TGTGCCAGCAGGTCCTATTTGCGGGGGGGCAACTATGAGCAGTTCTTC.

This chain links TRBV6-1 with TRBJ1-6; D gene uncertain. CDR1 and CDR2 (germline): MNHNS, SASEGT. CDR3 size: 12 residues. Between the trimmed V and J ends, which lost 2 bases and 9 bases, there was a span of 5 bases. CDR3 coding DNA: TGTGCCAGCAGTGAATCCTTTTCACCCCTCCACTTT. Translation: CASSESFSPLHF.

The chain uses TRBV2 and TRBJ1-1; 10 nucleotides match TRBD1. CDR1 is SNHLY and CDR2 is FYNNEI in the germline V gene. V was clipped by 7 bases and J by 7 bases; unmatched bases: 9. This CDR3 comprises 14 residues. This CDR3 is CASNTRTGGGEAFF. Here the CDR3 DNA reads TGTGCCAGCAACACGCGGACAGGGGGAGGTGAAGCTTTCTTT.

This chain uses TRBV11-2 with TRBJ1-5, with 8 bases that match TRBD1. V lost 1 base to trimming and J lost 6 bases; unmatched junction nucleotides: 8. The CDR3 has 16 amino acids. Looked up from germline, CDR1 is SGHAT and CDR2 is FQNNGV. The CDR3 DNA follows: TGTGCCAGCAGCTTAGGTTGGCAGGGGGCGGCTCAGCCCCAGCATTTT. Amino acids: CASSLGWQGAAQPQHF.